The present entry profiles one TCR beta chain with its context. The antigen is not known. The sample belongs to a study of graft-versus-host responses after intestinal transplantation. Study-level points and caveats: GvH clones occurred in recipient marrow; some first appeared in ileum or blood.

Assay: immunoSEQ multiplex PCR; the TCRdb copy retains only in-frame clones and omits some. The sample has around 90,000 clones; roughly 92% are singletons. V lost 0 bases, J lost 0 bases, and 6 bases lay in between. Germline V lookup: CDR1 MNHEY, CDR2 SMNVEV (reference sequence). The CDR3 length is 15 residues. The starting material was unstimulated CD8+ T cells sorted from spleen or lymph node cells, obtained before transplant. The sequence came from a human donor who was the organ donor for an intestinal transplant. V is TRBV27 and J is TRBJ2-1; D gene ambiguous. As DNA, the CDR3 is TGTGCCAGCAGTTTATCCCCGAGCTCCTACAATGAGCAGTTCTTC. It is translated as CASSLSPSSYNEQFF.